Below are 30 T cell receptor beta chains sequenced from a single sample in a study of shared clonotypes between healthy human individuals. Produced via immunoSEQ multiplex PCR; TCRdb's table is partial and in-frame only. The sample has about 1.1 million clones, approximately 80% seen once. The sample taken for sequencing was memory CD4+ T cells from PBMCs. Subset denoted: CD45RA-negative fraction. These receptors originate from a man between 18 and 35 years old in good health. Some clones in this sample may be carry-over from other donors' samples.

The DNA of the CDR3 is TGTGCCAGCAGCTTAATGGCTAGCGGGAGTGGAAGCACAGATACGCAGTATTTT. Its translation: CASSLMASGSGSTDTQYF. The V call is TRBV7-3, the J call TRBJ2-3; 10 bases fit TRBD2. Germline V gives CDR1 SGHTA, CDR2 FQGTGA. Unmatched junction bases numbered 7, after V lost 1 base and J lost 0 bases. CDR3 length equals 18 residues.

V is TRBV29-1 and J is TRBJ2-3; D is unresolved. V was trimmed by 3 bases and J by 2 bases, leaving 6 bases between them. Germline V gene data show CDR1 as SQVTM and CDR2 as ANQGSEA. This CDR3 contains 12 residues. CDR3 protein: CSVDKSTDTQYF. CDR3 in DNA: TGCAGCGTTGATAAATCCACAGATACGCAGTATTTT.

The chain uses TRBV7-2 and TRBJ2-7, with 13 bases lining up with TRBD2. Germline assignment: CDR1 SGHTA and CDR2 FQGNSA. The CDR3 has 15 residues. After removal of 7 bases from V and 2 bases from J, the junction contained 5 bases not matched to a gene. CDR3 amino acids: CASTLTSGRAYEQYF. In DNA form, the CDR3 reads TGTGCCAGCACCCTCACTAGCGGGAGGGCCTACGAGCAGTACTTC.

This clone has only one observation. The genes are TRBV27 and TRBJ2-3; tentatively, D is TRBD1 (6 bases). The CDR3 length is 15 residues. Germline CDR1 MNHEY, CDR2 SMNVEV (reference sequence). V dropped 7 bases and J dropped 4 bases, with 18 bases sitting between them. Here the CDR3 reads CASTKTGRGADTQYF. In DNA form, the CDR3 reads TGTGCCAGCACCAAAACAGGGAGAGGCGCAGATACGCAGTATTTT.

The count of this clone is one. Different DNA sequences within this sample yield the same CDR3. The gene calls are TRBV7-2 and TRBJ2-3; 9 nucleotides align to TRBD2. The CDR3 has 15 amino acids. CDR1 and CDR2 (germline): SGHTA, FQGNSA. Germline trimming cut 1 base from V and 1 base from J; bases unmatched to any gene: 0. The CDR3 sequence is CASSLGLAGTDTQYF. CDR3 sequence (DNA): TGTGCCAGCAGCTTAGGACTAGCGGGCACAGATACGCAGTATTTT. The whole variable domain, filled in from reference TRBV7-2 and TRBJ2-3, reads GAGVSQSPSNKVTEKGKDVELRCDPISGHTALYWYRQSLGQGLEFLIYFQGNSAPDKSGLPSDRFSAERTGGSVSTLTIQRTQQEDSAVYLCASSLGLAGTDTQYFGPGTRLTVL.

Comment on this clone: This may stem from a read error, because a much larger clone lies one nucleotide away. The V gene is TRBV10-1, the J gene TRBJ2-5; unclear D gene. The CDR3 is 11 amino acids. Per germline, CDR1 WNHNN and CDR2 SYGVQD (reference sequence). V was shortened by 3 bases and J by 4 bases, with 3 bases between the two germline ends. The CDR3 spells CASSDRETQYF. In nucleotides, the CDR3 is TGCGCCAGCAGTGACCGAGAGACCCAGTACTTC.

This chain connects TRBV12-5 to TRBJ2-1; no reliable D call. CDR3 length equals 12 residues. Germline values: CDR1 LGHNT, CDR2 FRNRAP. With 4 bases removed from V and 9 bases from J, the gap between germline ends came to 10 bases. CDR3: CASGSPVSEQFF. CDR3 sequence (DNA): TGTGCTAGTGGTTCCCCCGTCAGTGAGCAGTTCTTC. Looking up the rest from reference TRBV12-5 and TRBJ2-1 gives the full variable domain: DARVTQTPRHKVTEMGQEVTMRCQPILGHNTVFWYRQTMMQGLELLAYFRNRAPLDDSGMPKDRFSAEMPDATLATLKIQPSEPRDSAVYFCASGSPVSEQFFGPGTRLTVL.

A remark on this clone: Other DNA sequences from this sample encode an identical CDR3 as well. This chain uses TRBV4-3 with TRBJ1-5; 9 positions match TRBD1. Germline assignment: CDR1 LGHNA and CDR2 YSLEER. The CDR3 extends over 14 amino acids. The junction had 2 bases not matched to a gene; V was cut back by 1 base and J by 7 bases. Written as DNA, the CDR3 is TGCGCCAGCAGCCAAGGACAGGGGGAGCAGCCCCAGCATTTT. Its protein product is CASSQGQGEQPQHF.

There are many counts of this clone. This sequence joins TRBV2 and TRBJ2-7, with 7 bases matching TRBD1. Germline CDR1 reads SNHLY; CDR2 reads FYNNEI. This CDR3 is 14 amino acids long. V was clipped by 0 bases and J by 4 bases; unmatched bases: 3. This CDR3 is CASSEATGIYEQYF. CDR3 DNA: TGTGCCAGCAGTGAAGCGACAGGGATATACGAGCAGTACTTC.

This sequence joins TRBV7-2 and TRBJ2-7; 10 bases match TRBD1. The germline V gene has CDR1 SGHTA and CDR2 FQGNSA. The CDR3 totals 15 residues. With 6 bases clipped from V and 6 bases from J, the junction kept 11 bases outside the gene matches. In DNA, the CDR3 is TGTGCCAGCAGTTACTCTTCGGGACAGGGGTTCGAGCAGTACTTC. It encodes CASSYSSGQGFEQYF.

This chain joins TRBV2 and TRBJ1-1; D is perhaps TRBD1 (5 bases). Germline CDR1 is SNHLY and CDR2 is FYNNEI. This CDR3 contains 14 residues. The ends were cut back, 6 bases at V and 5 bases at J, with 16 bases in the middle. CDR3 amino acids: CASRGDPPVTEAFF. The CDR3 DNA sequence: TGTGCCAGCAGGGGGGACCCCCCCGTTACTGAAGCTTTCTTT.

J is TRBJ2-1 and V is TRBV5-1; TRBD2 agrees at 10 bases. The CDR3 length is 16 residues. The J segment lost 6 bases and the V segment lost 1 base, leaving 7 bases of the junction unmatched. The V gene's germline CDR1 is SGHRS and CDR2 YFSETQ. For the CDR3, the DNA is TGCGCCAGCAGCTTGATGTCTAGCGGGAGTGTCAATGAGCAGTTCTTC. Translated: CASSLMSSGSVNEQFF.

The chain employs TRBV11-2 and TRBJ1-1; 9 bases line up with TRBD1. From germline, CDR1 is SGHAT and CDR2 FQNNGV. V gave up 5 bases and J gave up 1 base; unmatched junction bases: 8. The CDR3 is made up of 16 amino acids. The CDR3 loop reads CASSPRQGGWNTEAFF. The DNA for the CDR3 is TGTGCCAGCAGCCCCAGACAGGGGGGGTGGAACACTGAAGCTTTCTTT. The variable domain in full, completed from reference TRBV11-2 and TRBJ1-1, reads EAGVAQSPRYKIIEKRQSVAFWCNPISGHATLYWYQQILGQGPKLLIQFQNNGVVDDSQLPKDRFSAERLKGVDSTLKIQPAKLEDSAVYLCASSPRQGGWNTEAFFGQGTRLTVV.

The V and J genes are TRBV27 and TRBJ2-7, with 8 bases that match TRBD2. V was pared by 5 bases and J by 8 bases, with 11 bases of the junction left unmatched. Germline CDR1 reads MNHEY; CDR2 reads SMNVEV (reference sequence). The CDR3 loop spans 14 amino acids. Here the CDR3 reads CASSPKRTSIKQYF. CDR3 DNA sequence: TGTGCCAGCAGTCCCAAAAGGACTAGCATAAAGCAGTACTTC.

Concerning this clone: Distinct nucleotide sequences in the sample also encode this CDR3. The chain is built from TRBV2 and TRBJ2-5; D call uncertain. CDR1 and CDR2 from the germline V gene are SNHLY and FYNNEI. V was pared by 5 bases and J by 5 bases, with 3 bases between. The CDR3 totals 10 residues. The CDR3 here is CASSRETQYF. CDR3 bases: TGTGCCAGCAGTCGTGAGACCCAGTACTTC.

V is TRBV28 and J is TRBJ2-7; no clear D. The CDR3 has 15 residues. V was clipped by 4 bases and J by 3 bases, with 16 bases between them. The V gene's germline CDR1 is MDHEN and CDR2 SYDVKM. This CDR3 reads CASSSLPVTIYEQYF. CDR3 in DNA: TGTGCCAGCAGTTCGCTCCCCGTTACCATCTACGAGCAGTACTTC. The full variable domain, completed using reference TRBV28 and TRBJ2-7, is DVKVTQSSRYLVKRTGEKVFLECVQDMDHENMFWYRQDPGLGLRLIYFSYDVKMKEKGDIPEGYSVSREKKERFSLILESASTNQTSMYLCASSSLPVTIYEQYFGPGTRLTVT.

The rearrangement joins TRBV28 to TRBJ1-1, with TRBD1 identical over 8 bases. This CDR3 comprises 15 residues. The germline gives CDR1 MDHEN, CDR2 SYDVKM. The trim removed 1 base at V and 4 bases at J, leaving 5 bases unmatched. For the CDR3, the DNA is TGTGCCAGCAGTTTATCTTCAGGGGGCGTCACTGAAGCTTTCTTT. It yields the protein CASSLSSGGVTEAFF.

A word on this clone: With a much larger clone just one base away, this may be a read error. The chain has TRBV7-8 and TRBJ1-1; unclear D gene. This CDR3 is built from 13 residues. Germline assignment: CDR1 SGHVS and CDR2 FQNEAQ. DNA of the CDR3: TGTGCCAACAGCTATGACCGCATAGAGGCAGCTTTCTTT. Its translation is CANSYDRIEAAFF.

This rearrangement joins TRBV5-4 to TRBJ2-3; unclear D gene. TRBJ1-5 matches the DNA end more closely, so the J call is doubtful. Germline CDR1 is SGHNT and CDR2 is YYREEE (reference sequence). The CDR3 covers 15 residues. In DNA form, the CDR3 reads TGTGCCAGCAGATTCGGACTCCTCATCACAGATACGCAGCATTTT. Amino acids: CASRFGLLITDTQHF.

On this clone: Only one base separates this from a far larger clonotype, so it likely reflects a read error. V is TRBV6-5 and J is TRBJ2-1, with D maybe TRBD2 (6 bases). CDR3 length: 16 amino acids. With 4 bases removed from V and 1 base from J, the gap between germline ends came to 14 bases. Germline lookup yields CDR1 MNHEY and CDR2 SVGAGI. DNA for the CDR3: TGTGCCAGCAGTTCTAGGGCTAGCGTGTCCTACAATGAGCAGTTCTTC. Protein: CASSSRASVSYNEQFF.

The chain recombines TRBV6-1 with TRBJ1-4, with 8 bases aligning to TRBD1. V was pared by 6 bases and J by 4 bases, with 7 bases of the junction left unmatched. Germline V CDR1 and CDR2: MNHNS, SASEGT. The length of the CDR3 is 15 residues. This CDR3 is CASSPDRDINEKLFF. DNA for the CDR3: TGTGCCAGCAGCCCGGACAGGGATATTAATGAAAAACTGTTTTTT.

The CDR3 sequence: CASSLTSGQFYEQYF. In DNA, the CDR3 is TGTGCCAGCAGCTTGACCTCGGGACAATTCTACGAGCAGTACTTC. The chain recombines TRBV7-9 with TRBJ2-7; TRBD1 might be the D (6 bases). The V end lost 3 bases, the J end lost 3 bases, and 15 bases lay between the germline ends. Germline-derived CDR1 and CDR2 are SEHNR and FQNEAQ (reference sequence). The CDR3 consists of 15 residues.

This sequence joins TRBV4-1 and TRBJ1-4; D is unclear. With 3 bases removed from V and 8 bases from J, the gap between germline ends came to 10 bases. The CDR3 runs to 13 residues. The germline gives CDR1 MGHRA, CDR2 YSYEKL. This CDR3 is CASSQGPLEKLFF. Here the CDR3 DNA reads TGCGCCAGCAGCCAGGGTCCCTTGGAAAAACTGTTTTTT.

This sequence joins TRBV5-4 and TRBJ2-5; TRBD2 matches at 7 bases. Trimming removed 2 bases from V and 7 bases from J; junction bases left unmatched: 5. Germline assignment: CDR1 SGHNT and CDR2 YYREEE (reference sequence). The CDR3 has 13 residues. The CDR3, as DNA: TGTGCCAGCAGCTTCCGCGGGAGCGGGACCCAGTACTTC. Residues: CASSFRGSGTQYF.

The V call is TRBV6-1, the J call TRBJ1-4; TRBD1 aligns across 9 bases. Looked up from germline, CDR1 is MNHNS and CDR2 is SASEGT. Trimming cost V 0 bases and J 5 bases; bases outside gene matches: 4. The CDR3 is made up of 16 amino acids. The CDR3 coding sequence is TGTGCCAGCAGTGAAGCGACAGGGACAGGGAATGAAAAACTGTTTTTT. Its translation is CASSEATGTGNEKLFF.

This chain uses TRBV7-6 with TRBJ2-2; no definite D call. This CDR3 has 12 amino acids. The V gene lost 11 bases and the J gene lost 2 bases, with 9 bases spanning the gap. From germline, CDR1 is SGHVS and CDR2 FNYEAQ. CDR3 residues: CASTPNTGELFF. CDR3 sequence (DNA): TGTGCCTCGACTCCTAACACCGGGGAGCTGTTTTTT.

The chain has TRBV18 and TRBJ2-6; D is unclear. V was shortened by 0 bases and J by 2 bases, with 11 bases between the two germline ends. In germline, CDR1 is KGHSH, CDR2 LQKENI. The CDR3 covers 17 residues. The CDR3 nucleotides are TGTGCCAGCTCACCACCAAGTAGGGTGCCTGGGGCCAACGTCCTGACTTTC. Its translation is CASSPPSRVPGANVLTF.

This clone was counted only a few times. V and J are TRBV18 and TRBJ2-2; 11 bases match TRBD2. From germline, CDR1 is KGHSH and CDR2 LQKENI. The junction had 2 bases not matched to a gene; V was cut back by 4 bases and J by 4 bases. The CDR3 sequence is 15 residues long. DNA for the CDR3: TGTGCCAGCTCACAGACTAGCGGGATCACCGGGGAGCTGTTTTTT. It is translated as CASSQTSGITGELFF.

The rearrangement uses TRBV30 and TRBJ2-2; TRBD1 matches 7 bases. Germline CDR1 and CDR2: GTSNPN and SVGIG (reference sequence). CDR3 size: 14 residues. V shed 8 bases and J 5 bases; nucleotides not matched to a gene: 11. The CDR3 bases are TGTGCCCAACATCGACAGGGTAGGACCGGGGAGCTGTTTTTT. Translation gives CAQHRQGRTGELFF.

In its sample, this clone was seen once. The rearrangement joins TRBV9 to TRBJ1-2; the D gene is possibly TRBD1 (5 bases). V lost 3 bases, J lost 4 bases, and 22 bases lay in between. The germline CDR1 and CDR2 sequences are SGDLS and YYNGEE. This CDR3 is built from 17 residues. The CDR3 coding sequence is TGTGCCAGCAGCGCCAGTAGCACCTTCGACAGCACCTATGGCTACACCTTC. Its translation is CASSASSTFDSTYGYTF.